This T cell receptor beta chain was found in a study of Graves' ophthalmopathy and Graves' hyperthyroidism. Study-level background: Peripheral blood was obtained at first diagnosis, ahead of any treatment.

Study-level results: Discriminating ophthalmopathy from stable hyperthyroidism, a 13-signature model attained a sensitivity of about 88% and a specificity of about 79%.

V gave up 10 bases and J gave up 0 bases, with 24 bases separating them. Germline V gene sequence: CDR1 ENHRY, CDR2 SYGVKD. The CDR3 loop spans 17 amino acids. A word on this clonotype: Antigen unknown.

Using RNA transcripts, the TCR beta CDR3 regions were amplified. HTBI primers primed a first-round RT-PCR, and a second-round multiplex PCR followed. TCRdb reprocessed the multiplex PCR reads with MiXCR, giving one entry per CDR3 protein. The table lists around 670,000 distinct CDR3 sequences, around 40% of them singletons, with about 40% in the top ten. The source material was peripheral blood. This chain connects TRBV10-3 to TRBJ1-2; a weak D match, TRBD1 (6 bases). The sequence derives from an adult man with Graves' ophthalmopathy. As DNA, the CDR3 is TGTGCCAGCAGCACGAAAAATACAGGGTCCCCTAACTATGGCTACACCTTC. This gives the protein CASSTKNTGSPNYGYTF.